Listed below are T cell receptor beta chains from one sample, sequenced in a study of shared clonotypes between healthy human individuals. Produced via immunoSEQ multiplex PCR; TCRdb's table is partial and in-frame only. The sample lists roughly 2.5 million clones; around 94% were seen once. The sequenced sample consisted of naive CD4+ T cells sorted from blood. The source is a man aged 18-30 years in good health. Both conserved end residues are part of each CDR3. The order of the fields is V gene, D gene, J gene, clone size, CDR3 DNA, CDR3 protein. A D gene is named only where the DNA matches it firmly. For some rows the clone size is stated as once, few or many, or as a class when expanded; others skip it.

TRBV28	.	TRBJ2-2	.	TGTGCCAGCAGTTCCTATGATCGAGACACCGGGGAGCTGTTTTTT	CASSSYDRDTGELFF
TRBV5-5	.	TRBJ2-7	.	TGTGCCAGCAGCCTATCCGATTACGAGCAGTACTTC	CASSLSDYEQYF
TRBV7-2	TRBD2	TRBJ2-7	.	TGTGCCAGCAGCCCCCGGACTAGCCACGAGCAGTACTTC	CASSPRTSHEQYF
TRBV5-1	.	TRBJ2-1	.	TGCGCCAGCAGCACATTGGCCAATGAGCAGTTCTTC	CASSTLANEQFF
TRBV9	TRBD2	TRBJ2-1	.	TGTGCCAGCAGCGTGACTAGCGGGAATGTTCATGAGCAGTTCTTC	CASSVTSGNVHEQFF
TRBV5-1	TRBD1	TRBJ1-6	.	TGCGCCAGCAGCTTACAGGGGTTCGGGAATTCACCCCTCCACTTT	CASSLQGFGNSPLHF
TRBV18	TRBD1	TRBJ2-2	.	TGTGCCAGCTCACCAAGGACAGGCGTCACCGGGGAGCTGTTTTTT	CASSPRTGVTGELFF
TRBV7-2	.	TRBJ2-1	.	TGTGCCAGCAGCCCCGACAGAGCTTCCTACAATGAGCAGTTCTTC	CASSPDRASYNEQFF
TRBV9	.	TRBJ1-3	.	TGTGCCAGCAGCGTAGAGCGGACCTCTGGAAACACCATATATTTT	CASSVERTSGNTIYF
TRBV11-2	.	TRBJ2-5	once	TGTGCCAGCAGCTTAGTACTTCAAGAGACCCAGTACTTC	CASSLVLQETQYF
TRBV5-1	.	TRBJ2-7	.	TGCGCCAGCAGCTTGGAGATGAACTACGAGCAGTACTTC	CASSLEMNYEQYF
TRBV7-2	.	TRBJ1-5	.	TGTGCCAGCAGCTTAGAGGAGTTAAGCAATCAGCCCCAGCATTTT	CASSLEELSNQPQHF
TRBV7-9	.	TRBJ1-2	.	TGTGCCAGCAGCTTAGTCCAAAACTATGGCTACACCTTC	CASSLVQNYGYTF
TRBV6-5	.	TRBJ2-7	.	TGTGCCAGCCGGGACACGTACGAGCAGTACTTC	CASRDTYEQYF
TRBV27	.	TRBJ2-7	.	TGTGCCAGCAGTTTAAGAAGTACCTCCTACGAGCAGTACTTC	CASSLRSTSYEQYF
TRBV2	.	TRBJ2-7	.	TGTGCCAGCAGTGAAGCATCCAGGGGGAGGAACGAGCAGTACTTC	CASSEASRGRNEQYF
TRBV4-1	.	TRBJ1-1	.	TGCGCCAGCAGCCAAGGGGTTCGGACAGTCAGCACTGAAGCTTTCTTT	CASSQGVRTVSTEAFF
TRBV5-4	TRBD1	TRBJ1-6	.	TGTGCCAGCAGCTTGGTGGGACAGGGGGCCAGTTCACCCCTCCACTTT	CASSLVGQGASSPLHF
TRBV28	.	TRBJ1-1	.	TGTGCCAGCAGTTTAATACATCTGAACACTGAAGCTTTCTTT	CASSLIHLNTEAFF
TRBV18	.	TRBJ2-7	.	TGTGCCAGCTCACCACAGGGCTTGGTATACGAGCAGTACTTC	CASSPQGLVYEQYF
TRBV30	.	TRBJ2-7	.	TGTGCCGGGGGGCGGGTCGAGCAGTACTTC	CAGGRVEQYF
TRBV11-2	TRBD2	TRBJ2-7	.	TGTGCCAGCAGCTCCATCCTAGCGGGAGGGTACGAGCAGTACTTC	CASSSILAGGYEQYF